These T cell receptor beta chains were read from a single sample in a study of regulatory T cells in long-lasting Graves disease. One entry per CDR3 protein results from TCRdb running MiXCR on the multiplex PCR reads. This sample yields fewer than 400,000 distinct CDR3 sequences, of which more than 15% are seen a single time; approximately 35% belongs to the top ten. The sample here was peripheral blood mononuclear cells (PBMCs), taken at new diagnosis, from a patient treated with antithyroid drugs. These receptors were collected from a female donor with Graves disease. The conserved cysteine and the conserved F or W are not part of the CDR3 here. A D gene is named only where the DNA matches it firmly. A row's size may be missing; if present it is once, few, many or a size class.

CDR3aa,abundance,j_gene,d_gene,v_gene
ATSSGQENSPLH,many,TRBJ1-6,TRBD1,TRBV15
ASSLTGSGVVDYEQY,many,TRBJ2-7,-,TRBV5-1
ASSPRLVAAKNIQY,many,TRBJ2-4,-,TRBV3-1
ASRTTGTSGREQF,many,TRBJ2-1,TRBD2,TRBV2
SAPTSGETQY,many,TRBJ2-5,TRBD2,TRBV20-1
ASSFRSSGNTIY,many,TRBJ1-3,-,TRBV12-3/TRBV12-4
ASSVHGEYNEQF,-,TRBJ2-1,-,TRBV9
ASRIRDRVTGELF,few,TRBJ2-2,TRBD1,TRBV19
SVRLATDTQY,many,TRBJ2-3,TRBD2,TRBV29-1
ASSSSRSSTNEKLF,many,TRBJ1-4,-,TRBV12-3/TRBV12-4
ASSEVRAANQPQH,-,TRBJ1-5,-,TRBV2
ASRLRDRATEKLF,many,TRBJ1-4,TRBD1,TRBV19
AWRGLARETQY,-,TRBJ2-5,-,TRBV30
ASSQSGSNNEQF,-,TRBJ2-1,TRBD2,TRBV12-3/TRBV12-4
ASSLDWAGGNTEAF,many,TRBJ1-1,TRBD1,TRBV7-9
ASSPLLAGGPYEQY,many,TRBJ2-7,TRBD2,TRBV7-6
ASSIDGLAGTNEQF,many,TRBJ2-1,TRBD2,TRBV19
AISESRTESYT,few,TRBJ1-2,-,TRBV10-3
ASSEFLAKNIQY,many,TRBJ2-4,-,TRBV6-1
ASSLSNSGNTIY,many,TRBJ1-3,-,TRBV27
ASSFRTGGLDTQY,few,TRBJ2-3,-,TRBV5-1
ATSIQRGGAYEQY,-,TRBJ2-7,TRBD2,TRBV15
ASISRDRGYEQY,-,TRBJ2-7,TRBD1,TRBV28
SASSGSPNTQY,many,TRBJ2-3,TRBD2,TRBV20-1
SVEGGMRQETQY,few,TRBJ2-5,-,TRBV29-1
ASSVGVSYEQY,many,TRBJ2-7,-,TRBV9
ASSNSAGVREQY,-,TRBJ2-7,TRBD2,TRBV19
ASSLGIWGALINEQF,many,TRBJ2-1,-,TRBV11-3
ASSPGGVSNQPQH,-,TRBJ1-5,-,TRBV12-3/TRBV12-4